This T cell receptor beta chain was sequenced in a study of beta chain features in type 1 diabetes. Regarding the study as a whole: Researchers cautioned that cDNA sequencing could over-represent cells with high TCR expression.

Using CD45RO/CCR7/CD25/CD127/CD95/CD27, CD4+ naive, central memory, regulatory and stem cell-like memory cells were sorted. Sequencing targeted expressed TCRB transcripts, as all isolated RNA had been reverse transcribed. The repertoire was sequenced with immunoSEQ multiplex PCR; TCRdb's copy has only in-frame clones and lacks some. The sample yields about 410,000 clones, approximately 15% seen once. A word on this clone: Antigen: not known.

The CDR3 is made up of 11 amino acids. V lost 7 bases and J lost 5, with 6 bases in between. Per the germline V gene, CDR1 is SNHLY and CDR2 is FYNNEI. This chain joins TRBV2 and TRBJ1-5; D unclear. Sequencing was carried out using naive CD4+ T cells from blood. The TCR originated in a man aged 25 to 40 in good health. In DNA, the CDR3 is TGTGCCAGCAAGCTCGATCAGCCCCAGCATTTT. Residues: CASKLDQPQHF.